This T cell receptor beta chain was obtained from a study of shared clonotypes between healthy human individuals. Across the study: CD4 naive cells filled three plates per donor, CD4 memory three, CD8 naive two and CD8 memory one. General study findings and limits: Limitation of the genetic and exposure-history diversity represented came from the few donors. Donor clonotype sharing was expected to depend on sequencing depth.

This clone was detected only a few times. Antigen specificity is unknown. Execution of the assay was at deep level. TCRdb's copy holds only in-frame clones and misses some; the assay was immunoSEQ multiplex PCR. The table records some 1.4 million clones, more than 95% of them present only once. The CDR3 runs to 14 residues. Per germline, CDR1 LNHDA and CDR2 SQIVND (reference sequence). V dropped 0 bases and J dropped 6 bases, with 9 bases sitting between them. Sequenced input: naive CD4+ T cells sorted from blood. Specified subset: CD45RA+ positively selected. The receptor was isolated from a man in his thirties or forties in good health. V usage is TRBV19 and J usage is TRBJ1-5; D unresolved. The CDR3 loop reads CASSIETLVQPQHF. CDR3 DNA: TGTGCCAGTAGTATAGAGACACTAGTTCAGCCCCAGCATTTT.